The rows below give T cell receptor beta chains drawn from one sample of a study of shared clonotypes between healthy human individuals. The protocol was immunoSEQ multiplex PCR, while the TCRdb copy is restricted to in-frame clones and leaves out a portion. The sample has fewer than 650,000 clones; 75% to 85% are singletons. The specimen was PBMCs. The receptors were gathered from a middle-aged woman in good health. Some clones in this sample may be carry-over from other donors' samples. Each CDR3 is given without its conserved first and last residue.

cdr3_length: 12
v_call: TRBV18
j_call: TRBJ1-1
cdr3_aa: ASSTGQHITEAF

cdr3_length: 12
v_call: TRBV11-2
j_call: TRBJ2-2
cdr3_aa: ASSSGPNTGELF

cdr3_length: 8
v_call: TRBV20-1
j_call: TRBJ1-2
cdr3_aa: VRDRNGYT

cdr3_length: 12
v_call: TRBV29-1
j_call: TRBJ1-5
cdr3_aa: SVELGLGNQPQH

cdr3_length: 11
v_call: TRBV7-2
j_call: TRBJ2-7
cdr3_aa: ASSVAGVREQY

cdr3_length: 11
v_call: TRBV2
j_call: TRBJ2-3
cdr3_aa: ASSDQTRDTQY

cdr3_length: 11
v_call: TRBV2
j_call: TRBJ1-3
cdr3_aa: ATQARSGNTIY

cdr3_length: 11
v_call: TRBV28
j_call: TRBJ2-2
cdr3_aa: ANRRGSTGELF

cdr3_length: 14
v_call: TRBV29-1
j_call: TRBJ1-5
cdr3_aa: SVRNSGTGGDQPQH

cdr3_length: 12
v_call: TRBV6-5
j_call: TRBJ2-5
cdr3_aa: ASSPRDYRILQY

cdr3_length: 12
v_call: TRBV29-1
j_call: TRBJ1-1
cdr3_aa: SVALTGVGGEAF

cdr3_length: 14
v_call: TRBV27
j_call: TRBJ1-5
cdr3_aa: ASSPQGSYSNQPQH

cdr3_length: 16
v_call: TRBV27
j_call: TRBJ2-3
cdr3_aa: ASPLKSGRALMTDTQY

cdr3_length: 13
v_call: TRBV18
j_call: TRBJ1-2
cdr3_aa: ASSSTRGENYGYT

cdr3_length: 9
v_call: TRBV21-1
j_call: TRBJ1-2
cdr3_aa: ASAKIVGYT

cdr3_length: 13
v_call: TRBV21-1
j_call: TRBJ1-3
cdr3_aa: ASSKRPPSGNTIY

cdr3_length: 14
v_call: TRBV7-8
j_call: TRBJ2-4
cdr3_aa: ASSPPWTSGIYIQY

cdr3_length: 13
v_call: TRBV4-1
j_call: TRBJ2-7
cdr3_aa: ASSQGLAGAGEQY

cdr3_length: 11
v_call: TRBV6-1
j_call: TRBJ2-7
cdr3_aa: ASSAGGAGEQY

cdr3_length: 12
v_call: TRBV29-1
j_call: TRBJ1-2
cdr3_aa: SVAWGQGRWGYT

cdr3_length: 12
v_call: TRBV27
j_call: TRBJ1-5
cdr3_aa: ASSRVSSNQPQH

cdr3_length: 10
v_call: TRBV6-1
j_call: TRBJ2-7
cdr3_aa: ASSERRTDLY